The sequence of this T cell receptor (beta chain) was determined in a study of molecular identifiers for immune sequencing clone quantification. Study results and caveats: Among 800,000 to 1,000,000 naive cells, spiked Jurkat TCR RNA from a single cell was reportedly detectable.

CDR3 size: 15 residues. The germline V gene encodes CDR1 SEHNR and CDR2 FQNEAQ (reference sequence). The germline V and J ends were trimmed by 2 bases and 1 base, with 11 bases remaining between them. This clonotype was counted a few times. Its cognate antigen is unknown. TCRdb analysed the PCR reads with MiXCR anew, one entry per CDR3 protein. In the table there are about 100,000 distinct CDR3 sequences, roughly a third of which are singletons. When naive CD8 T cells were sorted, they were gated as CD8+CD4-CCR7+CD45RA+. The sample consisted of naive CD8+ T cells from blood, with Jurkat cell RNA spiked in. Stated subset: FACS-sorted CD8+CD4-CCR7+CD45RA+ naive T cells. The sequence was obtained from a human donor in good health. Some libraries in this study had Jurkat cell RNA spiked in. The rearrangement uses TRBV7-9 and TRBJ2-5, with D unclear. CDR3 nucleotides: TGTGCCAGCAGCTTATTACACGAGGCCCAAGAGACCCAGTACTTC. Translating it yields CASSLLHEAQETQYF.